This T cell receptor beta chain was observed in a study of T-cell reconstitution after alpha-beta-depleted transplantation in children. During its preparation, the TCRbeta library received unique molecular identifiers. TCRdb passed the PCR reads through MiXCR, listing each CDR3 protein once. Of roughly 300,000 distinct CDR3 sequences listed, about 9.3% are singletons. Germline values: CDR1 MNHEY, CDR2 SVGEGT. The germline V and J ends were trimmed by 4 bases and 9 bases, with 25 bases remaining between them. The length of the CDR3 is 17 residues. The rearrangement joins TRBV6-2 or TRBV6-3 to TRBJ2-1; D ambiguous. This receptor was identified in a human donor who donated a stem cell graft to a child with acute lymphoblastic leukemia. The material sequenced was PBMCs from the stem cell graft donor, taken from the stem cell graft. The CDR3 coding sequence is TGTGCCAGCAGTTTACCCGATGGACGGCCCCGTGTTGTTGAGCAGTTCTTC. Its translation is CASSLPDGRPRVVEQFF.